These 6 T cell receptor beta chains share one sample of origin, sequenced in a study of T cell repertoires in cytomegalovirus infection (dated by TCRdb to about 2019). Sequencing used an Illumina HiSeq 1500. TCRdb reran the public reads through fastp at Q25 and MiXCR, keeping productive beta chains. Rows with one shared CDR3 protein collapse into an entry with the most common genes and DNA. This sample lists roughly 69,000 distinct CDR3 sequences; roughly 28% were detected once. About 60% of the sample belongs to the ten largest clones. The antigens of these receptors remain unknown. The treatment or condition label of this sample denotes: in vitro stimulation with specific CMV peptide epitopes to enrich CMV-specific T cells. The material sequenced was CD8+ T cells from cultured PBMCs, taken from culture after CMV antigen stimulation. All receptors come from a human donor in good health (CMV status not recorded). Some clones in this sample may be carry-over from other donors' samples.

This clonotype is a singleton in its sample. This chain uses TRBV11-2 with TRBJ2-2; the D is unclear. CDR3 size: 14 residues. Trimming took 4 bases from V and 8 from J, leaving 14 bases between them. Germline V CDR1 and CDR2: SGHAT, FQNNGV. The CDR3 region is CASSSRPRSGELFF. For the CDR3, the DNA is TGTGCCAGCAGCTCCCGGCCCCGATCTGGGGAGCTGTTTTTT.

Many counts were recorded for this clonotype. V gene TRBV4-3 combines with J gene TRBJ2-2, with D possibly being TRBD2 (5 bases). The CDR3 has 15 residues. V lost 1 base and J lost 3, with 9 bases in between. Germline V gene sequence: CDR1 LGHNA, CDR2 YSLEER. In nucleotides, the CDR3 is TGCGCCAGCAGCCAAGGGACTCTATACACCGGGGAGCTGTTTTTT. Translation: CASSQGTLYTGELFF.

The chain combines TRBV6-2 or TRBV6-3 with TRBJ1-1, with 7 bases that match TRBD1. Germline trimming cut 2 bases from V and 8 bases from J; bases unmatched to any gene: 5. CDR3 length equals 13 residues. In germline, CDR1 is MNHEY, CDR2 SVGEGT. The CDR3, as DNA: TGTGCCAGCAGTTACCAGACAGGGATGGAAGCTTTCTTT. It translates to CASSYQTGMEAFF.

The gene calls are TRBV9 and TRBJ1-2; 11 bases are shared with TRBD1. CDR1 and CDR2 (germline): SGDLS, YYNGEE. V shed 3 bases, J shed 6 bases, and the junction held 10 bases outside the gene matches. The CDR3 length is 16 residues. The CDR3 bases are TGTGCCAGCAGCGGGAGGATCCGGGGACAGGGGGATGGCTACACCTTC. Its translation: CASSGRIRGQGDGYTF.

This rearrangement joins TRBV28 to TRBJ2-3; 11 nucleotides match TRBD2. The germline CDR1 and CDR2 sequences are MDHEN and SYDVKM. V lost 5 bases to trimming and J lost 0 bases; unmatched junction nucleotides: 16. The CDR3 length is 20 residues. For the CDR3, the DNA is TGTGCCAGCAGTATTGGACCTTCTAGCGGGGGGCCAGGGAGCACAGATACGCAGTATTTT. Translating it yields CASSIGPSSGGPGSTDTQYF.

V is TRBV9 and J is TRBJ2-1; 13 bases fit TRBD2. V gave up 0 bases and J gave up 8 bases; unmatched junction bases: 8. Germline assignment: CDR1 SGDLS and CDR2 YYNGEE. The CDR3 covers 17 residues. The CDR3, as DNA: TGTGCCAGCAGCGTAGGCACTAGCGGGAGGGCCACGCATGAGCAGTTCTTC. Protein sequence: CASSVGTSGRATHEQFF.